This entry describes one T cell receptor (beta chain). No base quality information exists; no much larger clone differs at one position. The time point label, as the study defines it: cells obtained before transplantation from donor or recipient. In the mixed lymphocyte reactions, approximately 200,000 CFSE-labeled pre-transplant responders were plated with approximately 200,000 irradiated violet-dye-labeled stimulators and cultured for 5 to 7 days. After the mixed lymphocyte reaction, proliferating CD3+CD4+CFSE-low and CD3+CD8+CFSE-low responder cells were FACS-sorted on a BD Influx sorter. The source of the sample is a study of graft-versus-host responses after intestinal transplantation (dated by TCRdb to about 2021). Background for the entire study: The transplants that recipients received were multivisceral, liver-intestinal, or isolated intestinal. Every recipient was given anti-thymocyte globulin induction, followed by approximately 3 years of maintenance tacrolimus and steroids. After intestinal transplantation, graft-versus-host and host-versus-graft alloreactive T cell clones were followed in the graft, circulation and bone marrow using bulk TCR-beta CDR3 sequencing. Alloreactive clones were identified by sequencing pre-transplant mixed lymphocyte reaction products and comparing them with unstimulated pre-transplant donor and recipient T cells. Of the 20 to 25 intestinal transplant recipients enrolled in the cohort, one of whom was a retransplant, a few patients without pretransplant specimens were excluded. A peak of at least 4% donor T cells among recipient peripheral blood mononuclear cells was the definition used for donor T cell macrochimerism. Rather than being sequenced by the commercial service, samples from a few later patients were sequenced in-house on an Illumina MiSeq and processed with MiXCR. The research as a whole found: Early after transplant, peak levels of circulating GvH clones were associated with declines in HvG clones. The relatively low number and heterogeneity of intestinal transplant patients limited the conclusions. GvH clones turned up in recipient bone marrow, with some appearing earlier in ileal mucosa or blood, a pattern consistent with an intestinal mucosal origin. In the allografts of patients with donor T cell macrochimerism, GvH to HvG T cell clonal ratios were high.

CDR1 SGHVS and CDR2 FQNEAQ are derived from the germline V gene. Between the V and J ends, shortened by 1 base and 4 bases respectively, the junction contains 14 bases. From the cysteine up to the phenylalanine, the CDR3 has a length of 16 residues. The CDR3 DNA has 48 bases and is translated from base 1. Receptor amplification or capture employed the immunoSEQ multiplex PCR assay. For most patients, genomic DNA was isolated with the Qiagen DNeasy Blood and Tissue Kit and sent frozen to Adaptive Biotechnologies for TCR sequencing. High-throughput TCR-beta CDR3 sequencing of genomic DNA from most patients was performed by Adaptive Biotechnologies. The published analysis was carried out like this. TCR sequencing data for roughly 20 patients were retrieved from Adaptive's ImmunoSEQ software; three other patients were processed with MiXCR and VDJtools. To correct CD4 versus CD8 sorting errors, any sequence found in both subsets at a frequency ratio below 5:1 was removed. CDR3 nucleotide sequences shared between donor and recipient were removed because their origin could not be assigned. To be classed as alloreactive, a clone needed at least 2-fold expansion over unstimulated cells and a minimum CFSE-low frequency of 0.002% (template counts) or 0.001% (read counts). Clones were considered mappable if detected in sequenced pre-transplant spleen, lymph node, or MLR CFSE-low populations of the donor or recipient. The cumulative frequency of alloreactive clones was calculated as a percentage of all sequences, weighted by copy number. The source is immuneACCESS, and TCRdb retained only in-frame sequences with V and J called. Part of the clones is not carried over; for the studies checked, unresolved V genes explain less than half of this, and the remainder is unexplained. The DNA was the basis for D and trimming; V, J and clone size are from that table. This sample has approximately 13,000 clones in its table, and under 45% of those were observed once. The ten largest account for 2% to 2.5% of the sample.

This receptor was identified in a human patient who received an intestinal transplant. The starting material was alloreactive CD8+ T cells from a mixed lymphocyte reaction culture, obtained before intestinal transplant. What this sample's cell subset or site label stands for: CFSE-low proliferating T cells sorted from roughly six-day pre-transplant mixed lymphocyte reaction (GvH or HvG direction). The chain is encoded by TRBV7-8 joined to TRBJ2-1, and perhaps TRBD2 as D gene, on 7 matching bases. The CDR3 amino acid sequence is: CASSLGGGLDYNEQFF. The nucleotide sequence is TGTGCCAGCAGCTTAGGGGGGGGGCTGGATTACAATGAGCAGTTCTTC.